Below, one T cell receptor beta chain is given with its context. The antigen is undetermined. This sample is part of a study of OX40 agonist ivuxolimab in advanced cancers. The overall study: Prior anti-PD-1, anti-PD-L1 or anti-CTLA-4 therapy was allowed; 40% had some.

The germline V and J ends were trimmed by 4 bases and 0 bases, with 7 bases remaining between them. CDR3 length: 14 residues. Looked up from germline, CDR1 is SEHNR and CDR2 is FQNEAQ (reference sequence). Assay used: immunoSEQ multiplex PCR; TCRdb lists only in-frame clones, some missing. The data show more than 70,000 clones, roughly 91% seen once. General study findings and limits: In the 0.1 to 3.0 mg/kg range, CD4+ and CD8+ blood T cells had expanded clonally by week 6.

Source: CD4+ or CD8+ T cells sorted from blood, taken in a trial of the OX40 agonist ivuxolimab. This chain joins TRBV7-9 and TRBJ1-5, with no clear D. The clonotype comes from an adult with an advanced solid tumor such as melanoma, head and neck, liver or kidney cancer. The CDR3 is CASSSGSSNQPQHF. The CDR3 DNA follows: TGTGCCAGCAGCTCCGGGAGTAGCAATCAGCCCCAGCATTTT.